Sequencing of this TCR beta chain was carried out in a study of T cell changes during pregnancy in multiple sclerosis. Only in-frame clones appear in the TCRdb table, and some are missing; sequencing was by immunoSEQ multiplex PCR. Altogether about 36,000 clones are present, approximately 90% being singletons, with the ten largest covering roughly 0.78%. There are a few counts of this clone. CDR1 and CDR2 from the germline V gene are MNHEY and SVGAGI. The CDR3 totals 12 residues. Deletions cut 5 bases from V and 6 bases from J, with 5 bases between. The sequence was collected from a female donor in good health, enrolled as a control in a pregnancy study. The source was CD4+ T cells from peripheral blood mononuclear cells, collected after pregnancy. The gene calls are TRBV6-5 and TRBJ1-6; D not resolved. CDR3 protein: CASSRGNSPLHF. CDR3 bases: TGTGCCAGCAGTCGCGGTAATTCACCCCTCCACTTT.